This is a list of T cell receptor beta chains from one sample in a study of vaccination and CD4 T cells after COVID-19. Their antigen targets remain unknown. TCRdb reprocessed the PCR reads via MiXCR and lists one record per CDR3 protein. The sample contains 12,000 or so distinct CDR3 sequences, 40% to 60% of which appear only once. Sequenced: CD4+ T cells from blood, cultured in vitro. The source is a human donor who had recovered from COVID-19. CDR3s include the opening cysteine and the closing phenylalanine or tryptophan. The order of the fields is V gene, clone size, J gene, D gene, CDR3 DNA, CDR3 protein. A D gene is named only where the DNA matches it firmly. Clone size is shown for a subset of rows, as once, few, many or a class of expanded clone.

>TRBV7-2|.|TRBJ2-7|.
TGTGCCAGCAGCCCGCAGGGTGTTTCGGGCGAGCAGTACTTC
CASSPQGVSGEQYF
>TRBV2|.|TRBJ2-5|TRBD2
TGTGCCAGCAGCCGCACCGGGAGGGCCCACGAGACCCAGTACTTC
CASSRTGRAHETQYF
>TRBV19|.|TRBJ2-5|TRBD2
TGTGCCAGTAGTAGACTAGCGGGAACAGAGACCCAGTACTTC
CASSRLAGTETQYF
>TRBV6-5|few|TRBJ2-3|.
TGTGCCAGCAGTTACTCAAGCACAGGCTCCACAGATACGCAGTATTTT
CASSYSSTGSTDTQYF
>TRBV20-1|.|TRBJ2-5|.
TGCAGTGCTAGAGGCGAGGATCAAGAGACCCAGTACTTC
CSARGEDQETQYF
>TRBV19|.|TRBJ2-2|TRBD2
TGTGCCAGTAGCTCGGGACTAGTCCACACCGGGGAGCTGTTTTTT
CASSSGLVHTGELFF
>TRBV15|.|TRBJ2-4|.
TGTGCCACCAGCAGAGATTACGGGGGACTAGCCAAAAACATTCAGTACTTC
CATSRDYGGLAKNIQYF
>TRBV5-4|.|TRBJ2-7|.
TGTGCCAGCAGCGATGCTAGGGGAGCCTACGAGCAGTACTTC
CASSDARGAYEQYF
>TRBV7-2|.|TRBJ2-3|TRBD2
TGTGCCAGCAGCGCAAGCGGGAGGAGCACAGATACGCAGTATTTT
CASSASGRSTDTQYF
>TRBV7-9|few|TRBJ1-2|.
TGTGCCAGCAGCAAGTTAGGGCGTCAAGGCTACACCTTC
CASSKLGRQGYTF
>TRBV20-1|.|TRBJ2-2|TRBD1
TGCAGTGCTAGGTCCCCCGGGGTTTGGACAGGGGTGCAGAGCACCGGGGAGCTGTTTTTT
CSARSPGVWTGVQSTGELFF
>TRBV30|.|TRBJ2-3|.
TGTGCCTGGACTTCTAGACCCACAGATACGCAGTATTTT
CAWTSRPTDTQYF
>TRBV7-2|large|TRBJ2-5|.
TGTGCCAGCAGCTTGGGGGGACGCCTGGGCCAGTACTTC
CASSLGGRLGQYF
>TRBV6-1|.|TRBJ2-1|.
TGTGCCAGCAGGATACAGGGTCAGGATGAGCAGTTCTTC
CASRIQGQDEQFF
>TRBV4-3|.|TRBJ2-2|.
TGCGCCAGCAGCCAAGATTTTATTCAGGAGCCGGGGGAGCTGTTTTTT
CASSQDFIQEPGELFF
>TRBV7-8|.|TRBJ2-1|.
TGTGCCAGCAGCCGCAGGGGGGGCTGGTATGAGCAGTTCTTC
CASSRRGGWYEQFF
>TRBV30|once|TRBJ2-7|TRBD2
TGTGCCTGGAGTCCCGGGACTAGCTCCTACGAGCAGTACTTC
CAWSPGTSSYEQYF
>TRBV7-2|.|TRBJ1-3|.
TGTGCCAGCAGCTTAGTACGAGTTCCTGGAAACACCATATATTTT
CASSLVRVPGNTIYF
>TRBV20-1|.|TRBJ1-4|TRBD1
TGCAGTGCTACAGGGGGACAGGGGCGGATTAATGAAAAACTGTTTTTT
CSATGGQGRINEKLFF
>TRBV6-1|.|TRBJ2-1|.
TGTGCCAGCAGCCGGGACTCTTTCTACAATGAGCAGTTCTTC
CASSRDSFYNEQFF
>TRBV7-9|few|TRBJ2-7|.
TGTGCCAGCAGCTTAGTATGGCGAGGCACGGCCAGCGAGCAGTACTTC
CASSLVWRGTASEQYF
>TRBV6-1|.|TRBJ2-5|.
TGTGCCAGCAGTGCACTCCCCGCGGATGCTTGGGGGACCCAGTACTTC
CASSALPADAWGTQYF
>TRBV20-1|.|TRBJ1-6|TRBD1
TGCAGTGCTGAACTCGACAGGGGGTTAGGTAATTCACCCCTCCACTTT
CSAELDRGLGNSPLHF
>TRBV11-3|.|TRBJ2-1|TRBD2
TGTGCCAGCAGCTTAGGGACTAGCCCTATCCACAATGAGCAGTTCTTC
CASSLGTSPIHNEQFF
>TRBV6-5|few|TRBJ2-1|.
TGTGCCAGCAGTTACGTTCGGATCGGGAGATCGGACAATGAGCAGTTCTTC
CASSYVRIGRSDNEQFF
>TRBV28|.|TRBJ2-1|TRBD1
TGTGCCAGCAGTTTGGCAGGGGGCGTTCTCAATGAGCAGTTCTTC
CASSLAGGVLNEQFF
>TRBV27|few|TRBJ1-5|.
TGTGCCAGCAGTCCCACGACAGCCTATAGCAATCAGCCCCAGCATTTT
CASSPTTAYSNQPQHF
>TRBV7-2|few|TRBJ2-1|.
TGTGCCAGCAGCTACTATGGGGGAGGAAACAATGAGCAGTTCTTC
CASSYYGGGNNEQFF
>TRBV20-1|.|TRBJ1-5|.
TGCAGTGCTAGTACGGGCTTTAGCAATCAGCCCCAGCATTTT
CSASTGFSNQPQHF
>TRBV6-5|few|TRBJ1-2|.
TGTGCCAGCAGTTACGGCCAGGGGAACTATGGCTACACCTTC
CASSYGQGNYGYTF
>TRBV28|.|TRBJ2-6|.
TGTGCCAGCAGTTCGGGAGAGAGCTCTGGGGCCAACGTCCTGACTTTC
CASSSGESSGANVLTF
>TRBV9|.|TRBJ1-2|.
TGTGCCAGCAGCTCGACACCCTCGGGTGGCTACACCTTC
CASSSTPSGGYTF
>TRBV20-1|.|TRBJ2-3|.
TGCAGTGCTAGCGGCGGGGGCACAGATACGCAGTATTTT
CSASGGGTDTQYF
>TRBV6-1|few|TRBJ2-7|.
TGTGCCAGCAGCCCTACTGCCCAGGACTCGTTCTACGAGCAGTACTTC
CASSPTAQDSFYEQYF
>TRBV6-1|.|TRBJ2-7|TRBD1
TGTGCCAGCAGTCGAGACAGGGCTTTTGCCGAGCAGTACTTC
CASSRDRAFAEQYF
>TRBV27|.|TRBJ1-5|TRBD1
TGTGCCGGCAGCTGGGACAGGGCTCAGCCCCAGCATTTT
CAGSWDRAQPQHF
>TRBV11-2|few|TRBJ1-1|.
TGTGCCAGCAGCTCCCAGGGGAACACTGAAGCTTTCTTT
CASSSQGNTEAFF
>TRBV19|few|TRBJ1-2|TRBD1
TGTGCCAGTAGTACCGGGACAGGGGATGTCGGCGGCTACACCTTC
CASSTGTGDVGGYTF
>TRBV2|.|TRBJ2-5|TRBD2
TGTGCCAGCAGCGGGACTAGCGGGGACCCTCAAGAGACCCAGTACTTC
CASSGTSGDPQETQYF
>TRBV30|.|TRBJ2-7|.
TGTGCCTGGAGTGTACTGGGGTTCGAGCAGTACTTC
CAWSVLGFEQYF
>TRBV20-1|.|TRBJ2-1|TRBD2
TGCAGTGCCCTGACTAGCGGGAGGGTGGCCAATGAGCAGTTCTTC
CSALTSGRVANEQFF
>TRBV7-6|.|TRBJ1-6|.
TGTGCCAGCAGCTTAGCGAGGCAGGGCGGGTATTCACCCCTCCACTTT
CASSLARQGGYSPLHF
>TRBV7-8|.|TRBJ2-5|.
TGTGCCAGCAGCTTAAGGCACAAGAGGTACCAAGAGACCCAGTACTTC
CASSLRHKRYQETQYF